The rows below give T cell receptor beta chains drawn from one sample of a study of blood T cell repertoires in COVID-19. Using immunoSEQ multiplex PCR, the repertoire was profiled, and TCRdb retains in-frame clones only, with some absent. The table has about 250,000 clones, around nine tenths seen once. Sample: peripheral blood. These receptors were taken from a middle-aged woman who had recovered from COVID-19. Each CDR3 is given with its conserved first and last residue. Each record gives: D gene, clone size, V gene, J gene, CDR3 protein, CDR3 DNA. The D gene is left open where the match is weak. Size is stated for part of the rows, as once, few or many counts, or as a class when the clone is expanded.

TRBD1	.	TRBV19	TRBJ2-1	CASSATGTYNEQFF	TGTGCCAGTAGTGCGACAGGGACCTACAATGAGCAGTTCTTC
.	.	TRBV5-1	TRBJ2-3	CASSLSRDTHTDTQYF	TGCGCCAGCAGCCTATCCAGGGACACTCACACAGATACGCAGTATTTT
.	.	TRBV27	TRBJ1-4	CASRGGTTNEKLFF	TGTGCCAGCAGGGGGGGGACAACTAATGAAAAACTGTTTTTT
TRBD1	.	TRBV11-3	TRBJ2-3	CASSYGQGTEDTQYF	TGTGCCAGCAGCTACGGACAGGGAACCGAAGATACGCAGTATTTT
TRBD2	.	TRBV18	TRBJ2-6	CASSPTRAGGTAGANVLTF	TGTGCCAGCTCACCTACCCGTGCGGGGGGCACCGCTGGGGCCAACGTCCTGACTTTC
TRBD2	.	TRBV6-6	TRBJ2-1	CASSPGLAGSSYNEQFF	TGTGCCAGCAGTCCGGGACTAGCGGGAAGCTCCTACAATGAGCAGTTCTTC
TRBD1	.	TRBV4-1	TRBJ2-7	CASSFRAGTGYYEQYF	TGCGCCAGCAGCTTCCGTGCGGGGACAGGATACTACGAGCAGTACTTC
.	.	TRBV7-8	TRBJ1-4	CASSLVREGTLGGKLFF	TGTGCCAGCAGCTTAGTGAGGGAGGGAACGTTAGGTGGAAAACTGTTTTTT
.	.	TRBV5-1	TRBJ2-7	CASSLAEEGLAYEQYF	TGCGCCAGCAGCTTGGCGGAGGAAGGGTTGGCCTACGAGCAGTACTTC
.	.	TRBV5-1	TRBJ2-1	CASSPPSAGHNEQFF	TGCGCCAGCAGCCCGCCCAGTGCGGGGCACAATGAGCAGTTCTTC
.	.	TRBV9	TRBJ2-1	CASSAHERPGSYNEQFF	TGTGCCAGCAGCGCTCACGAGCGACCTGGCTCCTACAATGAGCAGTTCTTC
.	.	TRBV30	TRBJ2-5	CAWSGTPNQETQYF	TGTGCCTGGAGCGGGACACCCAACCAAGAGACCCAGTACTTC
TRBD2	.	TRBV19	TRBJ2-1	CASSAQLAATYNEQFF	TGTGCCAGTAGTGCCCAACTAGCGGCCACCTACAATGAGCAGTTCTTC
.	.	TRBV21-1	TRBJ2-4	CASSRHRTSLFAKNIQYF	TGTGCCAGCAGCCGACATAGGACTAGTTTATTTGCCAAAAACATTCAGTACTTC
TRBD2	.	TRBV7-3	TRBJ2-2	CASGRGYTGELFF	TGTGCCAGTGGGCGGGGGTACACCGGGGAGCTGTTTTTT
.	.	TRBV27	TRBJ2-1	CASKGNYNEQFF	TGTGCCAGCAAGGGGAATTACAATGAGCAGTTCTTC
.	few	TRBV6-5	TRBJ1-2	CASEGLSYGYTF	TGTGCCAGCGAGGGACTGTCCTATGGCTACACCTTC
TRBD2	.	TRBV18	TRBJ2-1	CASSAGTRDNEQFF	TGTGCCAGCTCGGCCGGGACTAGGGACAATGAGCAGTTCTTC
TRBD1	.	TRBV19	TRBJ1-1	CASKRQGMNTEAFF	TGTGCCAGTAAGAGACAGGGTATGAACACTGAAGCTTTCTTT
TRBD1	few	TRBV30	TRBJ1-5	CAWSPGQPGPHQPQHF	TGTGCCTGGAGCCCGGGACAGCCAGGACCCCATCAGCCCCAGCATTTT
.	.	TRBV2	TRBJ2-5	CASCRSKSQETQYF	TGTGCCAGCTGTCGGAGTAAGTCCCAAGAGACCCAGTACTTC
TRBD1	.	TRBV19	TRBJ2-5	CASSTGGRGETQYF	TGTGCCAGTAGTACGGGCGGCAGGGGGGAGACCCAGTACTTC
TRBD1	once	TRBV6-1	TRBJ1-2	CASSEVQGIYGYTF	TGTGCCAGCAGTGAAGTACAGGGGATCTATGGCTACACCTTC
TRBD1	once	TRBV2	TRBJ2-7	CASSFDGTGAGEQYF	TGTGCCAGCAGCTTTGACGGGACAGGGGCAGGCGAGCAGTACTTC
TRBD2	.	TRBV20-1	TRBJ2-7	CSASPGQGVGLAGGRCDEQYF	TGCAGTGCTAGTCCGGGACAGGGAGTGGGACTAGCGGGAGGGAGATGCGACGAGCAGTACTTC
.	.	TRBV28	TRBJ2-1	CASSLPRADNEQFF	TGTGCCAGCAGTTTGCCCAGGGCGGACAATGAGCAGTTCTTC
.	.	TRBV3-1/TRBV3-2	TRBJ2-5	CASSRGTTGTPYF	TGTGCCAGCAGCCGAGGCACCACCGGCACTCCTTACTTC
.	.	TRBV30	TRBJ1-2	CAWVRQPNNYGYTF	TGTGCCTGGGTCAGACAGCCGAACAACTATGGCTACACCTTC
.	.	TRBV7-2	TRBJ2-5	CASSPEAGFQETQYF	TGTGCCAGCAGCCCCGAAGCAGGATTTCAAGAGACCCAGTACTTC
.	once	TRBV7-6	TRBJ1-2	CASSASGGSGYTF	TGTGCCAGCAGCGCCTCGGGGGGCAGTGGCTACACCTTC
.	.	TRBV2	TRBJ2-7	CASRNQGTYEQYF	TGTGCCAGCAGAAACCAGGGGACCTACGAGCAGTACTTC
TRBD2	.	TRBV7-2	TRBJ2-1	CASSDPRGTSGEVYNEQFF	TGTGCCAGCAGCGACCCTCGGGGGACTAGCGGAGAGGTCTACAATGAGCAGTTCTTC
TRBD1	few	TRBV30	TRBJ1-1	CAWSPTDRGPFF	TGTGCCTGGAGTCCAACAGACAGGGGCCCTTTCTTT
TRBD2	.	TRBV28	TRBJ2-1	CASTPVGLAGGPGSYNEQFF	TGTGCCAGCACTCCAGTGGGACTAGCGGGAGGGCCGGGCTCCTACAATGAGCAGTTCTTC
TRBD1	.	TRBV11-3	TRBJ2-5	CASSPTGGEGETQYF	TGTGCCAGCAGCCCAACAGGGGGCGAGGGGGAGACCCAGTACTTC
.	once	TRBV5-4	TRBJ2-5	CASSFRGVETQYF	TGTGCCAGCAGCTTCCGGGGTGTGGAGACCCAGTACTTC
TRBD2	.	TRBV19	TRBJ2-1	CASSIGTSGYTLNEQFF	TGTGCCAGTAGTATAGGGACTAGCGGGTATACACTCAATGAGCAGTTCTTC
TRBD2	.	TRBV10-3	TRBJ2-1	CAISESSGPYNEQFF	TGTGCCATCAGTGAATCTAGCGGTCCATACAATGAGCAGTTCTTC
.	.	TRBV3-1/TRBV3-2	TRBJ1-3	CASSRASGNTIYF	TGTGCCAGCAGCCGGGCCTCTGGAAACACCATATATTTT
.	.	TRBV29-1	TRBJ1-1	CSSSRSNTEAFF	TGCAGCTCGAGTCGCTCGAACACTGAAGCTTTCTTT
TRBD1	.	TRBV10-3	TRBJ2-6	CAISGATGAPSGANVLTF	TGTGCCATCAGTGGGGCTACAGGGGCCCCCTCTGGGGCCAACGTCCTGACTTTC
.	.	TRBV5-1	TRBJ2-2	CASSIGRGETGELFF	TGCGCCAGCAGCATAGGACGGGGTGAGACCGGGGAGCTGTTTTTT